The clone carrying this T cell receptor beta chain appeared many times. Its antigen is as yet unknown. Germline CDR1 SGHVS, CDR2 FNYEAQ. Trimming left V 4 bases short and J 7 bases short, with 19 bases between. The CDR3 has 15 amino acids. In patients chosen for sequencing, flow cytometry had shown CD8+CD57+ cell expansion. Each patient carried a diagnosis of severe acquired aplastic anemia. These data belong to a study of CD8+CD57+ T cells in acquired aplastic anemia. Across the study: Across the sorted CD4+ and CD8+ cells, DNA amounts averaged approximately 3.1 ug. Study-level results: Comparison of patients with controls identified about 30 shared CD8+ CDR3 sequences.

Investigators profiled TCR beta VDJ and CDR3 from genomic DNA template. TCRdb fed the reads into MiXCR, producing one record per CDR3 protein. The sample gives hundreds of thousands of distinct CDR3 sequences, about a third of which show up once; 0.82% is in the top ten. The receptor was derived from a human donor with aplastic anemia. Sequenced input: sorted CD4+, CD8+, or CD8+CD57+ T cells (not recorded which) from PBMCs. The chain is built from TRBV7-6 and TRBJ1-2; D possibly corresponds to TRBD1 (5 bases). CDR3: CASSSPGSGRGGYTF. CDR3 DNA sequence: TGTGCCAGCAGCTCGCCCGGGTCAGGGAGGGGTGGCTACACCTTC.